Following are 5 T cell receptor beta chains from one sample sequenced in a study of patients and donors after allogeneic stem cell transplantation. TCRdb reprocessed the RT-PCR reads with MiXCR, giving one entry per CDR3 protein. The sample records hundreds of thousands of distinct CDR3 sequences, 16% being singletons. The sample was blood, either unsorted or a sorted T cell fraction (not recorded which). Receptors originate from a human donor who was either an allogeneic HSCT recipient or a stem cell or donor lymphocyte infusion donor (not recorded which). It is not recorded whose cells these are; they may come from a transplant donor.

This clonotype was counted a few times. This chain links TRBV15 with TRBJ1-2, with 9 bases fitting TRBD1. Per the germline V gene, CDR1 is LNHNV and CDR2 is YYDKDF (reference sequence). V shed 6 bases and J 1 base; nucleotides not matched to a gene: 3. The CDR3 consists of 14 residues. In nucleotides, the CDR3 is TGTGCCACCAGGGACAGGGGTCTTAACTATGGCTACACCTTC. Its translation: CATRDRGLNYGYTF.

V gene TRBV12-3 or TRBV12-4 combines with J gene TRBJ2-5; D is undetermined. CDR3 size: 12 residues. V dropped 3 bases and J dropped 2 bases, with 4 bases sitting between them. In nucleotides, the CDR3 is TGTGCCAGCAGTTTCTCTCAAGAGACCCAGTACTTC. As protein: CASSFSQETQYF.

Ten or more counts support this clonotype. The V call is TRBV12-3 or TRBV12-4, the J call TRBJ1-1; D might be TRBD1 (5 bases). Trimming took 2 bases from V and 4 from J, leaving 14 bases between them. The CDR3 has 15 residues. The CDR3 reads CASSLLDSQPTEAFF. The CDR3 nucleotides are TGTGCCAGCAGTTTACTTGACAGTCAACCCACTGAAGCTTTCTTT.

This clonotype was seen a few times. The chain combines TRBV5-4 with TRBJ2-1; D not resolved. The germline V gene has CDR1 SGHNT and CDR2 YYREEE (reference sequence). Trimming took 4 bases from V and 5 from J, leaving 16 bases between them. The length of the CDR3 is 15 residues. The CDR3: CASSRHRNSDNEQFF. CDR3 sequence (DNA): TGTGCCAGCAGCAGACACCGCAACTCAGACAATGAGCAGTTCTTC.

This clonotype has just a few counts. This chain uses TRBV7-3 with TRBJ2-3; unclear D gene. The CDR3 runs to 14 residues. Germline CDR1 is SGHTA and CDR2 is FQGTGA. V was pared by 5 bases and J by 4 bases, with 13 bases between. The CDR3 DNA follows: TGTGCCAGCAGCCCCCGTTCCTACGCAGATACGCAGTATTTT. Translated, it gives CASSPRSYADTQYF.